This is a list of T cell receptor beta chains from one sample in a study of blood T cell repertoires in COVID-19. Profiled with immunoSEQ multiplex PCR; TCRdb holds only in-frame clones, not every one. The sample has 100,000 to 150,000 clones; approximately 90% are singletons. What was sequenced was peripheral blood. These TCRs come from a man aged 50 or older with acute or convalescent COVID-19. CDR3s include the opening cysteine and the closing phenylalanine or tryptophan. The D gene is left open where the match is weak. Part of the rows lack a size; the others show once, few, many or a class for expanded clones.

v_gene	d_gene	abundance	j_gene	CDR3nt	CDR3aa
TRBV6-5	TRBD1	.	TRBJ1-2	TGTGCCAGCAGTTACATGGACAGGAACTATGGCTACACCTTC	CASSYMDRNYGYTF
TRBV5-1	TRBD2	once	TRBJ2-7	TGCGCCAGCAGCTCCGGACTAGCGGGGCATTACGAGCAGTACTTC	CASSSGLAGHYEQYF
TRBV11-2	.	.	TRBJ2-5	TGTGCCAGCAGCTCAGGACTTGCCAGAGAGACCCAGTACTTC	CASSSGLARETQYF
TRBV5-4	.	.	TRBJ2-3	TGTGCCAGCAGCTTGCTGGACTACCCACCCACAGATACGCAGTATTTT	CASSLLDYPPTDTQYF
TRBV29-1	.	.	TRBJ2-2	TGCAGCGTTGACAGGGGTTTGCCCGGGGAGCTGTTTTTT	CSVDRGLPGELFF
TRBV5-1	TRBD1	.	TRBJ1-1	TGCGCCAGCAGCGCTCAGGGGGCTGACACTGAAGCTTTCTTT	CASSAQGADTEAFF
TRBV28	.	.	TRBJ1-1	TGTGCCAGCAGTCTAACGGGGATGAACACTGAAGCTTTCTTT	CASSLTGMNTEAFF
TRBV18	TRBD2	once	TRBJ2-1	TGTGCCAGCTCACCACCCTGGCGGGGGGTCAATGAGCAGTTCTTC	CASSPPWRGVNEQFF
TRBV1	.	once	TRBJ2-7	TGCACCAGCAGCCAAGAAGGAGTCTACCACTACGAGCAGTACTTC	CTSSQEGVYHYEQYF
TRBV29-1	TRBD1	once	TRBJ1-1	TGCAGCGCCCTCATCACCGGGACAGGGATCACTGAAGCTTTCTTT	CSALITGTGITEAFF
TRBV2	TRBD1	.	TRBJ1-1	TGTGCCAGCAGTCTTTTTGGACAGGGGAACACTGAAGCTTTCTTT	CASSLFGQGNTEAFF
TRBV2	TRBD2	.	TRBJ2-1	TGTGCCAGCAGAACTAGCGGGGGGGCCTATGAGCAGTTCTTC	CASRTSGGAYEQFF
TRBV19	.	once	TRBJ2-1	TGTGCCAGTAGTTCCCTAGCCTACAATGAGCAGTTCTTC	CASSSLAYNEQFF
TRBV5-1	.	.	TRBJ2-2	TGCGCCAGCAGCCTGGGCGTGAACACCGGGGAGCTGTTTTTT	CASSLGVNTGELFF
TRBV5-1	.	once	TRBJ1-6	TGCGCCAGCAGCTTGGAGGGGTCAGGGCGGAGAAATTCACCCCTCCACTTT	CASSLEGSGRRNSPLHF
TRBV11-3	.	few	TRBJ2-7	TGTGCCAGCAGCTTAGAAAGTCAGGGCGCCTACGAGCAGTACTTC	CASSLESQGAYEQYF
TRBV9	.	.	TRBJ2-1	TGTGCCAGCGGACAAAGGGAGCAGTTCTTC	CASGQREQFF
TRBV2	.	.	TRBJ1-2	TGTGCCAGCAGTGAACGAGGAGACTATGGCTACACCTTC	CASSERGDYGYTF
TRBV19	.	.	TRBJ1-4	TGTGCCAGTATGGGACTAGCAACTAATGAAAAACTGTTTTTT	CASMGLATNEKLFF
TRBV19	.	.	TRBJ1-5	TGTGCCAGTAGTATAGACAGGGCCGGCAATCAGCCCCAGCATTTT	CASSIDRAGNQPQHF
TRBV3-1/TRBV3-2	.	.	TRBJ1-3	TGTGCCAGCAGCGCGCAAACAGGCGCTATCTCTGGAAACACCATATATTTT	CASSAQTGAISGNTIYF
TRBV5-1	.	.	TRBJ1-1	TGCGCCAGCAGCCCGAGGACAGCGTCAGGCACTGAAGCTTTCTTT	CASSPRTASGTEAFF
TRBV9	TRBD2	.	TRBJ2-2	TGTGCCAGCAGCGAGACTAGCGGGCGGAACACCGGGGAGCTGTTTTTT	CASSETSGRNTGELFF
TRBV4-1	.	.	TRBJ1-1	TGCGCCAGCAGCCAAGCCCCGGGGACTGAAGCTTTCTTT	CASSQAPGTEAFF
TRBV29-1	TRBD1	.	TRBJ2-5	TGCAGCGCCGAAAGACAGGGACGGGAGACCCAGTACTTC	CSAERQGRETQYF
TRBV28	TRBD2	.	TRBJ2-1	TGTGCCAGCAGCCCCGGGACTAGCGGTTACAATGAGCAGTTCTTC	CASSPGTSGYNEQFF
TRBV3-1/TRBV3-2	TRBD1	.	TRBJ1-2	TGTGCCAGCAGCCAAAGGACAGGGGTCTATGGCTACACCTTC	CASSQRTGVYGYTF
TRBV6-1	TRBD2	.	TRBJ2-5	TGTGCCAGCAGTGGACTAGCGGGGGGTTGGGAGGAGACCCAGTACTTC	CASSGLAGGWEETQYF
TRBV19	TRBD2	.	TRBJ2-1	TGTGCCAGTAGTATTCTTAGCGGGGCTCAGAATGAGCAGTTCTTC	CASSILSGAQNEQFF
TRBV18	.	.	TRBJ1-5	TGTGCCAGCTCACCAAAGGAGGCCTATAGCAATCAGCCCCAGCATTTT	CASSPKEAYSNQPQHF
TRBV5-6	.	.	TRBJ1-5	TGTGCCAGCAGCTGGGGCAACGGGTCTCCTGGACAGCCCCAGCATTTT	CASSWGNGSPGQPQHF
TRBV2	TRBD1	.	TRBJ2-5	TGTGCCAACAAACCCAACAGGGGGCGGGGGGAGACCCAGTACTTC	CANKPNRGRGETQYF
TRBV9	.	.	TRBJ2-3	TGTGCCAGCAGCGTAGCTTTTAGCGGCTCGGGTACGCAGTATTTT	CASSVAFSGSGTQYF
TRBV29-1	.	.	TRBJ1-2	TGCAGCGCCGGACAAAGTGGCTACACCTTC	CSAGQSGYTF
TRBV30	.	.	TRBJ2-2	TGTGCCTGGACGCCCAGAACAGGCGCGAACACCGGGGAGCTGTTTTTT	CAWTPRTGANTGELFF
TRBV5-1	TRBD2	.	TRBJ2-3	TGCGCCAGCAGCCTCGGGACTAGCGGGGGGGTCTACACAGATACGCAGTATTTT	CASSLGTSGGVYTDTQYF
TRBV7-2	.	once	TRBJ1-1	TGTGCCAGCAGCTTAGTGACAAGCACTGAAGCTTTCTTT	CASSLVTSTEAFF
TRBV29-1	.	.	TRBJ1-1	TGCAGCGTTGAAAGAGCTATGAACACTGAAGCTTTCTTT	CSVERAMNTEAFF
TRBV19	.	.	TRBJ2-2	TGTGCCAGTAGTATCCGCGGGGTAAACACCGGGGAGCTGTTTTTT	CASSIRGVNTGELFF
TRBV30	TRBD2	.	TRBJ2-5	TGTGCCTGGAGTGTAAAGAGCGGGCAGCGGGGGGACCTAAGAAGAGGGACCCAGTACTTC	CAWSVKSGQRGDLRRGTQYF
TRBV28	TRBD1	.	TRBJ2-7	TGTGCCAGCAGCTCGGCCCGGGACAGGGCAAAGGACGAGCAGTACTTC	CASSSARDRAKDEQYF
TRBV4-1	TRBD2	.	TRBJ2-2	TGCGCCAGCAGCCAAGACGGGCGGGGGACCGGGGAGCTGTTTTTT	CASSQDGRGTGELFF
TRBV2	.	few	TRBJ2-5	TGTGCCAGCAGTGGGGGGGGCCCGGAGACCCAGTACTTC	CASSGGGPETQYF
TRBV27	.	once	TRBJ1-6	TGTGCCAGCAGTTTATCGTCGCGGTCACCCCTCCACTTT	CASSLSSRSPLHF
TRBV5-5	.	.	TRBJ2-7	TGTGCCAGCAGCCCCCAGGGCGGGGCCCAGGCCCTCTACGAGCAGTACTTC	CASSPQGGAQALYEQYF
TRBV28	.	.	TRBJ2-7	TGTGCCAGCAGTTTGGTGGCGGACGAGCAGTACTTC	CASSLVADEQYF
TRBV28	.	.	TRBJ1-2	TGTGCCAGCAGACCTTCGGGTCTTTATGGCTACACCTTC	CASRPSGLYGYTF